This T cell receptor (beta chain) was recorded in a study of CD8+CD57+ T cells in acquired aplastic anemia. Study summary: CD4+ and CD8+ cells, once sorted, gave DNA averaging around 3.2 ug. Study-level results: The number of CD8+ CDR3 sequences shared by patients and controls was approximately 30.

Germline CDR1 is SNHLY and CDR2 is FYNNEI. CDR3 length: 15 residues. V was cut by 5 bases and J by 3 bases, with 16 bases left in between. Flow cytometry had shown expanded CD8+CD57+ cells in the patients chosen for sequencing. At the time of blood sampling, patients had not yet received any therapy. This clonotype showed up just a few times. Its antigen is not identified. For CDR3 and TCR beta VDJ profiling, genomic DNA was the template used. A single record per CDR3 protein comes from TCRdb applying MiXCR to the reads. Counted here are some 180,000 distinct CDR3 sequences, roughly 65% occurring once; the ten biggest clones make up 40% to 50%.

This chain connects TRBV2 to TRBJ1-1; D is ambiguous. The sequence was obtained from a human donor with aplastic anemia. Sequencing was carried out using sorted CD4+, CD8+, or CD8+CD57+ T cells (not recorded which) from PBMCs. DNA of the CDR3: TGTGCCAGCAGTTTGTCAACGGGCGCGTACACTGAAGCTTTCTTT. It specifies CASSLSTGAYTEAFF.